What follows describes a single T cell receptor (beta chain). This sample is drawn from a study of shared clonotypes between healthy human individuals. CD45RO-negative, CCR7-positively selected cells formed the naive CD8 fraction, excluding terminally differentiated effector memory CD45RA+ cells. The CDR3 totals 17 residues. With V trimmed by 1 base and J by 1 base, 10 bases remained unmatched. Germline V gene sequence: CDR1 MGHRA, CDR2 YSYEKL. At deep level, the assay was performed. As originally analysed: Junction-only sequences without quality scores were provided by ImmunoSEQ, so filtering was different. The data were produced by immunoSEQ multiplex PCR, yet TCRdb's version contains in-frame clones alone and is incomplete. V and J calls and clone size come straight from that table; D and trimming were deduced from the DNA. The table records around 2,000,000 clones, under 95% of them present only once.

Material: naive CD8+ T cells from PBMCs. V and J are TRBV4-1 and TRBJ2-7, with 7 bases matching TRBD2. This receptor was obtained from a man aged 18 to 35 in good health. Some clones in this sample may be carry-over from other donors' samples. The CDR3 DNA follows: TGCGCCAGCAGCCAAGTGAGGCGGGAGCGGTTGTCCTACGAGCAGTACTTC. It translates to CASSQVRRERLSYEQYF.